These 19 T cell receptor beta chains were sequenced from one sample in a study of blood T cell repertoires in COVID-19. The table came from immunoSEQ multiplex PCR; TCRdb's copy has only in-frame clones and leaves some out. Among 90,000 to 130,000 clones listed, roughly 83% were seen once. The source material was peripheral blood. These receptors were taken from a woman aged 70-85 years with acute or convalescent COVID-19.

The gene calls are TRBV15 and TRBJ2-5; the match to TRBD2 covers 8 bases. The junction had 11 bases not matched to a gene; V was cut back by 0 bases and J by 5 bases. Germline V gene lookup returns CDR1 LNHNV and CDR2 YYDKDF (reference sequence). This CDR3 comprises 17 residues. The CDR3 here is CATSRDLSSGPPETQYF. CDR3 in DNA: TGTGCCACCAGCAGAGATCTGTCTAGCGGGCCCCCCGAGACCCAGTACTTC. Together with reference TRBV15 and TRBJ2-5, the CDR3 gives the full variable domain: DAMVIQNPRYQVTQFGKPVTLSCSQTLNHNVMYWYQQKSSQAPKLLFHYYDKDFNNEADTPDNFQSRRPNTSFCFLDIRSPGLGDTAMYLCATSRDLSSGPPETQYFGPGTRLLVL.

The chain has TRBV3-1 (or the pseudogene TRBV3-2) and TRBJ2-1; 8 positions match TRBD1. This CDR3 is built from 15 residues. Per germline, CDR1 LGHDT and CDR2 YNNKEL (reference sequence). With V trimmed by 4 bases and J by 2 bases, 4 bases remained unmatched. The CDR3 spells CASSLRGQAYNEQFF. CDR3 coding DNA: TGTGCCAGCAGCCTCAGGGGGCAAGCCTACAATGAGCAGTTCTTC.

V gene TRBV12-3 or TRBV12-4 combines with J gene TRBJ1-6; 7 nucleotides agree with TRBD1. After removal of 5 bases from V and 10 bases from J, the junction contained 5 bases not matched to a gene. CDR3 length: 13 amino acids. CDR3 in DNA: TGTGCCAGCAGTCGTACAGGGGAATCACCCCTCCACTTT. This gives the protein CASSRTGESPLHF.

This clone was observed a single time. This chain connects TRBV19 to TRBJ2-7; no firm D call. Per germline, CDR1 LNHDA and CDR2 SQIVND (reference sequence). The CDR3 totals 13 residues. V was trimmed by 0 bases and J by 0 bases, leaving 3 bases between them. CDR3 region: CASSIESSYEQYF. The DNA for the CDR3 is TGTGCCAGTAGTATAGAGAGCTCCTACGAGCAGTACTTC. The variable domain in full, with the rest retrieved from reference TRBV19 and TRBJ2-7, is DGGITQSPKYLFRKEGQNVTLSCEQNLNHDAMYWYRQDPGQGLRLIYYSQIVNDFQKGDIAEGYSVSREKKESFPLTVTSAQKNPTAFYLCASSIESSYEQYFGPGTRLTVT.

CDR3 nucleotides: TGTGCCAGCAGCGGACAGAGGAACACTGAAGCTTTCTTT. Translation: CASSGQRNTEAFF. The V and J genes are TRBV2 and TRBJ1-1; D perhaps matches TRBD1 (6 bases). Germline assignment: CDR1 SNHLY and CDR2 FYNNEI. Trimming cost V 6 bases and J 1 base, with 9 bases left between them. This CDR3 contains 13 residues.

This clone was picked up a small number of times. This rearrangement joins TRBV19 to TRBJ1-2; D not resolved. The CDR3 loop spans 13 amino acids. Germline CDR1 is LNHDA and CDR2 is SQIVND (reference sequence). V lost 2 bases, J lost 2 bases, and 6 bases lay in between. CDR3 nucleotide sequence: TGTGCCAGTAGTATATCATCAAACTATGGCTACACCTTC. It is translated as CASSISSNYGYTF.

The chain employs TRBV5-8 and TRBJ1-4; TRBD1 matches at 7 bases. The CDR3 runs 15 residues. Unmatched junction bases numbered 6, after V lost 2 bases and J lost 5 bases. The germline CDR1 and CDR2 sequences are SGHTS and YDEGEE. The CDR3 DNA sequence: TGTGCCAGCAGCTTCTCCGGGACAGTGAATGAAAAACTGTTTTTT. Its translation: CASSFSGTVNEKLFF.

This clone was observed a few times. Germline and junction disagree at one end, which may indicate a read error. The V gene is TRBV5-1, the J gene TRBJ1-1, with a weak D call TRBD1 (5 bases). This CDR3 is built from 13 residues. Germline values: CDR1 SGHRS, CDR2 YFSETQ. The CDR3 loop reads CASTLASGTEAFF. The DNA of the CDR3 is TGCGCCAGCACCTTGGCCTCAGGGACTGAAGCTTTCTTT. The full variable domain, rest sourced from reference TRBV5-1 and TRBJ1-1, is KAGVTQTPRYLIKTRGQQVTLSCSPISGHRSVSWYQQTPGQGLQFLFEYFSETQRNKGNFPGRFSGRQFSNSRSEMNVSTLELGDSALYLCASTLASGTEAFFGQGTRLTVV.

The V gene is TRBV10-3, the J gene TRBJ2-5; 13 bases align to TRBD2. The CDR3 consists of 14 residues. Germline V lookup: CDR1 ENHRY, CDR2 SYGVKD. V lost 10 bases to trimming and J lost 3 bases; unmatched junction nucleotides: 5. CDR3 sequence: CATTGLAGEETQYF. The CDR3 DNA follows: TGTGCCACCACCGGACTAGCGGGGGAAGAGACCCAGTACTTC.

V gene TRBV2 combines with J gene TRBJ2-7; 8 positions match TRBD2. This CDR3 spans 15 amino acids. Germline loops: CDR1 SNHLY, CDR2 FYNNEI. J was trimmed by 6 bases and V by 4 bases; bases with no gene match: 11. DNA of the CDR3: TGTGCCAGCAGTGTTAGCGGGGCGGTGGTAAGCGAGCAGTACTTC. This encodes CASSVSGAVVSEQYF.

CDR3 amino acids: CASSLDASGGAVDTQYF. The CDR3 DNA sequence: TGCGCCAGCAGCTTGGATGCTAGCGGGGGGGCAGTAGATACGCAGTATTTT. V usage is TRBV5-1 and J usage is TRBJ2-3; TRBD2 matches at 12 bases. CDR1 SGHRS and CDR2 YFSETQ come from the germline V gene. This CDR3 region has 17 residues. V shed 0 bases, J shed 5 bases, and the junction held 7 bases outside the gene matches.

Here the CDR3 DNA reads TGTGCCAGCAGCCCAGGGGGAGGCGATACGCAGTATTTT. Translating it yields CASSPGGGDTQYF. The V call is TRBV7-7, the J call TRBJ2-3; possible D gene TRBD1, 7 bases. Trimming stripped 5 bases from V and 6 bases from J, with 12 bases between. This CDR3 has 13 residues. Germline values: CDR1 SSHAT, CDR2 FNYEAQ (reference sequence).

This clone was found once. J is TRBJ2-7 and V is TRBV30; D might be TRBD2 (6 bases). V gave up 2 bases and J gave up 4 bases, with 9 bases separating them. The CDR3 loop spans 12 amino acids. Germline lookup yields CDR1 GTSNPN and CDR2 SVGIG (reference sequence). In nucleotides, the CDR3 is TGTGCCTGGAGTTGGGCGGGGTACGAGCAGTACTTC. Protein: CAWSWAGYEQYF.

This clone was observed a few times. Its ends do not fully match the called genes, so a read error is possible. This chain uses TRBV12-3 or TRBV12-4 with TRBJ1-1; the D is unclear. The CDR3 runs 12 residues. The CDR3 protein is CATSLATQLASF. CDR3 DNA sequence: TGTGCCACGAGCCTCGCGACCCAACTAGCTTCCTTT.

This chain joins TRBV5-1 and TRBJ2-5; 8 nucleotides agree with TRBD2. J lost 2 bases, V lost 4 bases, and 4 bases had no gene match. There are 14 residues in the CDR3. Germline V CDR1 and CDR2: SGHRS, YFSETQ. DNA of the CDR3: TGCGCCAGCAGCGTAGCGGGGTATCAAGAGACCCAGTACTTC. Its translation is CASSVAGYQETQYF.

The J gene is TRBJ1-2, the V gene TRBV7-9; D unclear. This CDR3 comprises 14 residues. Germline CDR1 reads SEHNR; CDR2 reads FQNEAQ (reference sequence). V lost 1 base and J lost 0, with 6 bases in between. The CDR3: CASSLGVSNYGYTF. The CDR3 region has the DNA TGTGCCAGCAGCTTAGGAGTTTCTAACTATGGCTACACCTTC.

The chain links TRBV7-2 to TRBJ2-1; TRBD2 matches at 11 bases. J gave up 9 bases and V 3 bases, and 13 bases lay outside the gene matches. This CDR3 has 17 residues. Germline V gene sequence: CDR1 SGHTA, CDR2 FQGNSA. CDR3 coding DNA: TGTGCCAGCAGCTTGGGGCTTACTAGCGGGGGCTTGGGTGAGCAGTTCTTC. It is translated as CASSLGLTSGGLGEQFF.

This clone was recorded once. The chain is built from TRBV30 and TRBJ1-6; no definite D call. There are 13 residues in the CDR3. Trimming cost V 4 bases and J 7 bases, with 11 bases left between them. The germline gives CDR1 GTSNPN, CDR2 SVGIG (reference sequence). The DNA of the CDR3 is TGTGCCTGGACCGACATTGTCAATTCACCCCTCCACTTT. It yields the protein CAWTDIVNSPLHF.

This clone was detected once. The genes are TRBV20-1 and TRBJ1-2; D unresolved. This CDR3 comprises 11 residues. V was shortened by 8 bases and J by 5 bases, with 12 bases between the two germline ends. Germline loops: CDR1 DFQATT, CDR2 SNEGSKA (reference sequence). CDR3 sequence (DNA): TGCAGTACCGAACTAGGATATGGCTACACCTTC. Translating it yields CSTELGYGYTF.